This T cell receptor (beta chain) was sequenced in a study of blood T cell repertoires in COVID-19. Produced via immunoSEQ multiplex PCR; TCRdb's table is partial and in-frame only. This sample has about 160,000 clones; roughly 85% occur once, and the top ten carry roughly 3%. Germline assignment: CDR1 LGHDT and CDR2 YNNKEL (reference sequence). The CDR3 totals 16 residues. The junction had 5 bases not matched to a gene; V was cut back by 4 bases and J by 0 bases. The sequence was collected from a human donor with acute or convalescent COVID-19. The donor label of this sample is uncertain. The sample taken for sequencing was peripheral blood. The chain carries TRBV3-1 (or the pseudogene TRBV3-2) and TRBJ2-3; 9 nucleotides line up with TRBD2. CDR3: CASSPSSGASTDTQYF. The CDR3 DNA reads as TGTGCCAGCAGCCCCTCTAGCGGGGCAAGCACAGATACGCAGTATTTT.